This entry concerns a single TCR beta chain. Its antigen remains unidentified. This sample stems from a study of radiotherapy plus CTLA-4 blockade in lung cancer. At the level of the study: Roughly a sixth of enrolled patients responded objectively, and about 31% had disease control. Points from the study as a whole: Radiotherapy plus ipilimumab was followed by expansion in blood of tumor-derived TCR clones.

In chemo-refractory metastatic non-small-cell lung cancer, patients got ipilimumab CTLA-4 blockade together with focal radiation. Germline values: CDR1 SGHRS, CDR2 YFSETQ. Trimming took 0 bases from V and 0 from J, leaving 12 bases between them. The CDR3 length is 16 residues. The table came from immunoSEQ multiplex PCR; TCRdb's copy has only in-frame clones and leaves some out. The sample contains tens of thousands of clones, 87% of which appear only once. The gene calls are TRBV5-1 and TRBJ1-1, with no clear D. The clonotype comes from a human donor with non-small cell lung cancer that progressed on radiotherapy plus ipilimumab. The material sequenced was peripheral blood, taken from a patient treated with radiotherapy plus ipilimumab. Written as DNA, the CDR3 is TGCGCCAGCAGCTTGGCCGGTGGGAGGATGAACACTGAAGCTTTCTTT. This encodes CASSLAGGRMNTEAFF.